This is a list of T cell receptor beta chains from one sample in a study of T cells after yellow fever vaccination. One entry per CDR3 protein results from TCRdb running MiXCR on the 5' RACE reads. The profile shows 400,000 or so distinct CDR3 sequences, approximately 6% of them singletons. The starting material was PBMCs, obtained 5 days after the yellow fever booster vaccination. The receptors come from a man aged 25 to 40 who received the YFV17D yellow fever vaccine. Both conserved end residues are part of each CDR3. The D gene is left open where the match is weak. Clone size, where shown, is once, few, many, or a class for clones that have expanded.

V: TRBV19; J: TRBJ2-6; D: TRBD1; size: few; CDR3: CASSMDPSGTGFSGANVLTF; DNA: TGTGCCAGTAGTATGGACCCCTCCGGGACAGGCTTCTCTGGGGCCAACGTCCTGACTTTC
V: TRBV6-2/TRBV6-3; J: TRBJ2-3; D: NA; size: once; CDR3: CASSYPRGRDDTDTQYF; DNA: TGTGCCAGCAGTTACCCCCGGGGAAGGGACGACACAGATACGCAGTATTTT
V: TRBV30; J: TRBJ1-2; D: TRBD1; size: NA; CDR3: CAWSEGDRAGRGYTF; DNA: TGTGCCTGGAGTGAGGGGGACAGGGCGGGTCGTGGCTACACCTTC
V: TRBV5-4; J: TRBJ2-7; D: NA; size: NA; CDR3: CASSLAGRGNYEQYF; DNA: TGTGCCAGCAGCCTGGCAGGAAGGGGGAACTACGAGCAGTACTTC
V: TRBV5-1; J: TRBJ2-2; D: NA; size: few; CDR3: CASSLPSDANTGELFF; DNA: TGCGCCAGCAGCTTACCTAGCGACGCGAACACCGGGGAGCTGTTTTTT
V: TRBV7-6; J: TRBJ2-1; D: NA; size: NA; CDR3: CASTLRGDSPYNEQFF; DNA: TGTGCCAGCACCCTAAGGGGGGACAGTCCCTACAATGAGCAGTTCTTC
V: TRBV9; J: TRBJ2-1; D: NA; size: NA; CDR3: CASSVAGPRGEQFF; DNA: TGTGCCAGCAGCGTAGCGGGCCCACGGGGTGAGCAGTTCTTC
V: TRBV7-2; J: TRBJ2-1; D: NA; size: many; CDR3: CASSSKGSSYNEQFF; DNA: TGTGCCAGCAGCTCCAAGGGGAGCTCCTACAATGAGCAGTTCTTC
V: TRBV19; J: TRBJ2-7; D: NA; size: NA; CDR3: CASSPASGWGFYEQYF; DNA: TGTGCCAGTAGCCCTGCCAGCGGGTGGGGATTCTACGAGCAGTACTTC
V: TRBV10-3; J: TRBJ2-2; D: TRBD2; size: many; CDR3: CAIRQASGTNTGELFF; DNA: TGTGCCATCAGACAGGCTAGCGGGACGAACACCGGGGAGCTGTTTTTT
V: TRBV5-5; J: TRBJ2-7; D: TRBD2; size: many; CDR3: CASSLAPSGDYEQYF; DNA: TGTGCCAGCAGCTTGGCTCCTAGCGGGGACTACGAGCAGTACTTC
V: TRBV20-1; J: TRBJ1-2; D: TRBD1; size: few; CDR3: CSARDEEGALGYTF; DNA: TGCAGTGCTAGAGATGAGGAGGGGGCGCTTGGCTACACCTTC
V: TRBV15; J: TRBJ2-7; D: NA; size: NA; CDR3: CATSRGYTASSYEQYF; DNA: TGTGCCACCAGCAGGGGTTACACGGCCAGCTCCTACGAGCAGTACTTC
V: TRBV6-5; J: TRBJ2-7; D: TRBD2; size: few; CDR3: CASSYGTSGSGEQYF; DNA: TGTGCCAGCAGTTACGGCACTAGCGGGAGTGGTGAGCAGTACTTC
V: TRBV12-3/TRBV12-4; J: TRBJ2-2; D: NA; size: many; CDR3: CASSLETLANTGELFF; DNA: TGTGCCAGCAGTTTAGAAACGTTAGCGAACACCGGGGAGCTGTTTTTT
V: TRBV15; J: TRBJ2-2; D: NA; size: many; CDR3: CATSRDWAADANTGELFF; DNA: TGTGCCACCAGCAGAGATTGGGCGGCCGACGCGAACACCGGGGAGCTGTTTTTT
V: TRBV19; J: TRBJ1-2; D: NA; size: NA; CDR3: CASSIDLWQPYGYTF; DNA: TGTGCCAGTAGTATAGATCTCTGGCAACCCTATGGCTACACCTTC
V: TRBV3-1; J: TRBJ1-1; D: NA; size: NA; CDR3: CASSQDRGRVAFF; DNA: TGTGCCAGCAGCCAAGATCGAGGCAGGGTGGCTTTCTTT
V: TRBV25-1; J: TRBJ1-2; D: NA; size: few; CDR3: CASNGGAVYGYTF; DNA: TGTGCCAGCAATGGGGGGGCAGTCTATGGCTACACCTTC
V: TRBV12-3/TRBV12-4; J: TRBJ1-5; D: TRBD1; size: NA; CDR3: CASSLDRGPNQPQHF; DNA: TGTGCCAGCAGTTTAGACAGGGGCCCCAATCAGCCCCAGCATTTT
V: TRBV10-2; J: TRBJ2-7; D: NA; size: NA; CDR3: CASSDPAPSGLVSYEQYF; DNA: TGCGCCAGCAGTGACCCCGCCCCTTCAGGACTTGTTAGCTACGAGCAGTACTTC
V: TRBV20-1; J: TRBJ2-5; D: NA; size: many; CDR3: CSAREASRQETQYF; DNA: TGCAGTGCTAGAGAGGCGAGTAGGCAAGAGACCCAGTACTTC
V: TRBV20-1; J: TRBJ2-7; D: NA; size: few; CDR3: CSAPLLGASYEQYF; DNA: TGCAGTGCTCCCCTCTTGGGGGCTTCCTACGAGCAGTACTTC
V: TRBV7-2; J: TRBJ2-7; D: TRBD2; size: many; CDR3: CASSSRGVAYEQYF; DNA: TGTGCCAGCAGCTCCCGGGGGGTAGCCTACGAGCAGTACTTC
V: TRBV20-1; J: TRBJ1-5; D: NA; size: many; CDR3: CSARDTAYQPQHF; DNA: TGCAGTGCCAGGGACACAGCTTATCAGCCCCAGCATTTT
V: TRBV27; J: TRBJ2-1; D: NA; size: NA; CDR3: CASTSGAYQQFF; DNA: TGTGCCAGCACAAGTGGGGCCTATCAGCAGTTCTTC
V: TRBV10-1; J: TRBJ2-1; D: NA; size: few; CDR3: CASSENGVSYNEQFF; DNA: TGCGCCAGCAGTGAAAACGGGGTCTCCTACAATGAGCAGTTCTTC
V: TRBV7-9; J: TRBJ2-5; D: TRBD1; size: few; CDR3: CASSSTDRVETQYF; DNA: TGTGCCAGCAGCTCAACAGACAGGGTTGAGACCCAGTACTTC
V: TRBV14; J: TRBJ1-3; D: NA; size: once; CDR3: CASSQVNAGNTIYF; DNA: TGTGCCAGCAGCCAAGTTAATGCTGGAAACACCATATATTTT
V: TRBV3-1; J: TRBJ2-7; D: NA; size: NA; CDR3: CASSQGGWGRSYEQYF; DNA: TGTGCCAGCAGCCAAGGGGGTTGGGGGAGATCCTACGAGCAGTACTTC
V: TRBV27; J: TRBJ2-1; D: TRBD2; size: few; CDR3: CASSLGLAGAVNEQFF; DNA: TGTGCCAGCAGTTTAGGGCTAGCGGGAGCTGTCAATGAGCAGTTCTTC
V: TRBV6-5; J: TRBJ1-1; D: NA; size: NA; CDR3: CASSYGLGSPTEAFF; DNA: TGTGCCAGCAGTTACGGCCTCGGGTCGCCGACTGAAGCTTTCTTT
V: TRBV4-3; J: TRBJ2-7; D: NA; size: few; CDR3: CASSQGFGSYEQYF; DNA: TGCGCCAGCAGCCAAGGGTTCGGCTCCTACGAGCAGTACTTC
V: TRBV20-1; J: TRBJ2-1; D: NA; size: NA; CDR3: CSGIGAHGGLEQFF; DNA: TGCAGTGGGATCGGGGCCCACGGGGGCCTTGAGCAGTTCTTC
V: TRBV4-3; J: TRBJ1-4; D: NA; size: few; CDR3: CASSSSGGQVSGEKLFF; DNA: TGCGCCAGCAGCTCTTCCGGGGGGCAGGTGTCGGGTGAAAAACTGTTTTTT
V: TRBV5-4; J: TRBJ2-7; D: TRBD1; size: few; CDR3: CAGSTGGYLEQYF; DNA: TGTGCCGGATCGACAGGGGGATACTTAGAGCAGTACTTC
V: TRBV11-2; J: TRBJ1-2; D: TRBD1; size: NA; CDR3: CASSSRQGSNYGYTF; DNA: TGTGCCAGCAGCTCACGACAGGGTTCTAACTATGGCTACACCTTC
V: TRBV7-9; J: TRBJ2-7; D: TRBD2; size: many; CDR3: CASSFLYPGLASPPPTDEQYF; DNA: TGTGCCAGCAGCTTTTTATACCCGGGACTAGCGAGCCCACCGCCGACGGACGAGCAGTACTTC
V: TRBV7-2; J: TRBJ2-3; D: NA; size: few; CDR3: CASSLGFGTDTQYF; DNA: TGTGCCAGCAGCTTAGGTTTTGGCACAGATACGCAGTATTTT
V: TRBV12-3/TRBV12-4; J: TRBJ2-7; D: TRBD1; size: many; CDR3: CASSPGQHYEQYF; DNA: TGTGCCAGCAGTCCGGGACAGCACTACGAGCAGTACTTC
V: TRBV5-1; J: TRBJ2-1; D: NA; size: NA; CDR3: CASREPTHNEQFF; DNA: TGCGCCAGCAGGGAGCCCACACACAATGAGCAGTTCTTC
V: TRBV12-3/TRBV12-4; J: TRBJ2-7; D: NA; size: few; CDR3: CASSPPGGGRSYEQYF; DNA: TGTGCCAGCAGCCCTCCAGGGGGCGGGAGGTCCTACGAGCAGTACTTC
V: TRBV18; J: TRBJ2-1; D: NA; size: many; CDR3: CASSRQGALDYNEQFF; DNA: TGTGCCAGCTCACGGCAGGGTGCGCTGGACTACAATGAGCAGTTCTTC
V: TRBV5-1; J: TRBJ1-3; D: NA; size: many; CDR3: CASSLYYSSPQGSGNTIYF; DNA: TGCGCCAGCAGCTTGTACTACAGCAGTCCACAGGGCTCTGGAAACACCATATATTTT
V: TRBV7-2; J: TRBJ1-5; D: TRBD1; size: NA; CDR3: CASSKDRSNQPQHF; DNA: TGTGCCAGCAGCAAGGACAGGAGCAATCAGCCCCAGCATTTT
V: TRBV3-1; J: TRBJ2-2; D: NA; size: NA; CDR3: CASSQKRAYSGELFF; DNA: TGTGCCAGCAGCCAAAAACGGGCGTACTCCGGGGAGCTGTTTTTT
V: TRBV4-3; J: TRBJ2-1; D: NA; size: few; CDR3: CASSQGTGASYNEQFF; DNA: TGCGCCAGCAGCCAAGGAACGGGAGCTTCCTACAATGAGCAGTTCTTC
V: TRBV7-2; J: TRBJ2-7; D: NA; size: NA; CDR3: CASSSQHGAAYEQYF; DNA: TGTGCCAGCAGCTCCCAACATGGGGCGGCCTACGAGCAGTACTTC
V: TRBV15; J: TRBJ1-1; D: NA; size: many; CDR3: CATSGGGTEAFF; DNA: TGTGCCACCTCCGGAGGTGGCACTGAAGCTTTCTTT
V: TRBV20-1; J: TRBJ1-4; D: TRBD1; size: NA; CDR3: CSVPPGDRKEKLFF; DNA: TGCAGTGTCCCTCCCGGGGACAGGAAAGAAAAACTGTTTTTT
V: TRBV5-5; J: TRBJ2-5; D: NA; size: many; CDR3: CASSARVGQETQYF; DNA: TGTGCCAGCAGCGCCAGGGTAGGGCAAGAGACCCAGTACTTC
V: TRBV20-1; J: TRBJ2-7; D: TRBD2; size: few; CDR3: CSAGPPSGRTYEQYF; DNA: TGCAGTGCTGGACCTCCTAGCGGGAGGACCTACGAGCAGTACTTC
V: TRBV9; J: TRBJ2-6; D: TRBD2; size: few; CDR3: CASSVAVEAGPSSGANVLTF; DNA: TGTGCCAGCAGCGTAGCGGTGGAAGCGGGGCCCAGCTCTGGGGCCAACGTCCTGACTTTC
V: TRBV27; J: TRBJ2-7; D: NA; size: few; CDR3: CASSPPWGSDHEQYF; DNA: TGTGCCAGCAGTCCCCCCTGGGGGAGCGACCACGAGCAGTACTTC